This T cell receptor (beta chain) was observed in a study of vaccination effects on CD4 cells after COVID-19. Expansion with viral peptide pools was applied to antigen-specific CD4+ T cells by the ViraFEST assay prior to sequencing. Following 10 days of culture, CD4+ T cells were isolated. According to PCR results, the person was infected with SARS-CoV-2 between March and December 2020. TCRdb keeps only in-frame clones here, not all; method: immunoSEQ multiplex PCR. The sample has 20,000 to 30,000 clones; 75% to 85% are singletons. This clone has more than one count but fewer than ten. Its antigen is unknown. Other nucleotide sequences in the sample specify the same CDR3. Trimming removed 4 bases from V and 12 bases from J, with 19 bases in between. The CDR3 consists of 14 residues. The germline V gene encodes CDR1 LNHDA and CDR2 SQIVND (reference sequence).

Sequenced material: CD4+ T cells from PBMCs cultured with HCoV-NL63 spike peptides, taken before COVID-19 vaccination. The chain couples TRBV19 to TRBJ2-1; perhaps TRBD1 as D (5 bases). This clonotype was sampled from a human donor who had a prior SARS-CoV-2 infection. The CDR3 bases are TGTGCCAGTAGTACCAGGAATAGGGGTAGGGGGCAGTTCTTC. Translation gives CASSTRNRGRGQFF.